What follows are 4 T cell receptor beta chains derived from one specimen sequenced in a study of response to subunit inactivated influenza vaccine. In TCRdb, the RT-PCR reads were re-called with MiXCR into one record per CDR3 protein. The sample includes about 570,000 distinct CDR3 sequences, roughly 12% of them seen just once. The same sample was also used in a study of T cells expressing NK-cell markers. This second study notes: TCR beta libraries carry UMIs added by 5'RACE template switching.

The source was PBMCs from blood, collected on the day of vaccination. These TCRs come from a man in his fifties or sixties who received an inactivated influenza vaccine.

The chain employs TRBV10-3 and TRBJ2-7, with 7 positions matching TRBD1. This CDR3 spans 13 amino acids. Looked up from germline, CDR1 is ENHRY and CDR2 is SYGVKD. The J segment lost 1 base and the V segment lost 7 bases, leaving 4 bases of the junction unmatched. The CDR3 DNA follows: TGTGCCATCAAGCTGGGACAGTCCTACGAGCAGTACTTC. This translates into CAIKLGQSYEQYF.

The genes are TRBV20-1 and TRBJ2-1; D is possibly TRBD2 (5 bases). CDR3 length equals 14 residues. Trimming left V 2 bases short and J 3 bases short, with 11 bases between. Germline CDR1 is DFQATT and CDR2 is SNEGSKA (reference sequence). DNA of the CDR3: TGCAGTGCTAGAATCGTCCGGGACTACAATGAGCAGTTCTTC. It specifies CSARIVRDYNEQFF.

At least ten counts were recorded for this clonotype. This chain links TRBV7-9 with TRBJ2-7; 7 bases are a match to TRBD1. Germline V gene lookup returns CDR1 SEHNR and CDR2 FQNEAQ (reference sequence). This CDR3 region has 13 residues. J was trimmed by 3 bases and V by 1 base; bases with no gene match: 0. The CDR3 is CASSLDRGYEQYF. CDR3 DNA sequence: TGTGCCAGCAGCTTAGACAGGGGCTACGAGCAGTACTTC. The entire variable domain, with the rest obtained from reference TRBV7-9 and TRBJ2-7, is as follows: DTGVSQNPRHKITKRGQNVTFRCDPISEHNRLYWYRQTLGQGPEFLTYFQNEAQLEKSRLLSDRFSAERPKGSFSTLEIQRTEQGDSAMYLCASSLDRGYEQYFGPGTRLTVT.

This clonotype was seen a handful of times. The rearrangement uses TRBV5-1 and TRBJ2-7, with TRBD2 as a possible D gene (5 bases). Germline CDR1 and CDR2: SGHRS and YFSETQ. The CDR3 is made up of 12 amino acids. V was pared by 4 bases and J by 4 bases, with 9 bases between. In DNA form, the CDR3 reads TGCGCCAGCAGCGCGGGCGTTTACGAGCAGTACTTC. It translates to CASSAGVYEQYF.